These T cell receptor beta chains were read from a single sample in a study of Graves' ophthalmopathy and Graves' hyperthyroidism. TCRdb itself ran the multiplex PCR reads through MiXCR, one entry per CDR3 protein. This sample yields about 370,000 distinct CDR3 sequences, of which about 15% are seen a single time; 2.4% belongs to the top ten. Sequencing was done on a sample of peripheral blood. Source of these receptors: an adult woman with stable Graves' hyperthyroidism. Each CDR3 is given with its conserved first and last residue. The D gene is left open where the match is weak. Not every row has a clone size; where given, it reads once, few, many or a size class.

clone size	CDR3 length	D gene	V gene	J gene	CDR3 DNA	CDR3 protein
many	12	-	TRBV20-1	TRBJ1-5	TGCAGTGCCCTAGTACCTAATCAGCCCCAGCATTTT	CSALVPNQPQHF
many	12	-	TRBV12-3/TRBV12-4	TRBJ2-4	TGTGCCAGCCAGGGAGGCCTGGACATTCAGTACTTC	CASQGGLDIQYF
-	16	TRBD2	TRBV4-2	TRBJ2-7	TGTGCCAGCAGCCAAGCCAAGGGAGCGGGAACCTACGAGCAGTACTTC	CASSQAKGAGTYEQYF
-	14	-	TRBV20-1	TRBJ2-7	TGCAGTGCTAGAGACGGGAGAGGGACCTACGAGCAGTACTTC	CSARDGRGTYEQYF
many	15	-	TRBV6-5	TRBJ2-7	TGTGCCAGCAGTTACTATAGTTCCCCCTCCTACGAGCAGTACTTC	CASSYYSSPSYEQYF
many	12	-	TRBV14	TRBJ1-6	TGTGCCAGTGGGGCACGGGATTCACCCCTCCACTTT	CASGARDSPLHF
many	14	-	TRBV7-2	TRBJ2-2	TGTGCCAGCAGCTTTATGCAGTCCACCGGGGAGCTGTTTTTT	CASSFMQSTGELFF
many	15	-	TRBV5-6	TRBJ2-3	TGTGCCAGCAGCTTAATCCGGGAGCGCACAGATACGCAGTATTTT	CASSLIRERTDTQYF
many	14	TRBD1	TRBV13	TRBJ2-7	TGTGCCAGCAGCTTTCTTCAGGGGGCGAACGAGCAGTACTTC	CASSFLQGANEQYF
-	15	TRBD2	TRBV6-1	TRBJ2-7	TGTGCCAGCAGTGAAGGTGGAGCGGGAGCGTACGAGCAGTACTTC	CASSEGGAGAYEQYF
many	17	-	TRBV28	TRBJ1-3	TGTGCCAGCAGTTTATCCCACACCCTTTTAGGGAGGAACACCATATATTTT	CASSLSHTLLGRNTIYF
once	15	TRBD1	TRBV6-2/TRBV6-3	TRBJ1-1	TGTGCCAGCAGTCTACCTCCGGGACAGGGGGCTGAAGCTTTCTTT	CASSLPPGQGAEAFF
-	14	-	TRBV28	TRBJ2-5	TGTGCCAGCAGTTTACAGAATCTGGGAGAGACCCAGTACTTC	CASSLQNLGETQYF
-	13	-	TRBV11-3	TRBJ2-2	TGTGCCAGCAGCTTATCCCTGGGCGGGGAGCTGTTTTTT	CASSLSLGGELFF
many	14	-	TRBV29-1	TRBJ1-1	TGCAGCGTTGAAATGACAGAAAAGAACACTGAAGCTTTCTTT	CSVEMTEKNTEAFF
many	15	TRBD2	TRBV12-3/TRBV12-4	TRBJ2-7	TGTGCCAGCAGGAAAGGACTAGCGGGGGCCTACGAGCAGTACTTC	CASRKGLAGAYEQYF
-	15	TRBD1	TRBV12-3/TRBV12-4	TRBJ1-5	TGTGCCAGCACCGTGGGAGGGGGCCTAAATCAGCCCCAGCATTTT	CASTVGGGLNQPQHF
many	14	-	TRBV11-2	TRBJ2-7	TGTGCCAGCAGGGGCCCACAGGGACCCTACGAGCAGTACTTC	CASRGPQGPYEQYF
many	13	-	TRBV7-9	TRBJ2-5	TGTGCCAGCAGCGCCGCCGGGGGAGAGACCCAGTACTTC	CASSAAGGETQYF
many	14	-	TRBV24-1	TRBJ2-5	TGTGCCACCAGTGAAACAGGGAGGGGAGAGACCCAGTACTTC	CATSETGRGETQYF
few	20	TRBD2	TRBV27	TRBJ2-2	TGTGCCAGCAGTTTATCGATAAGAGGTTCGCGGGAGGGGAACACCGGGGAGCTGTTTTTT	CASSLSIRGSREGNTGELFF
-	13	-	TRBV12-3/TRBV12-4	TRBJ1-1	TGTGCCAGCAGACGCCAGGAGAACACTGAAGCTTTCTTT	CASRRQENTEAFF
many	16	TRBD2	TRBV6-2/TRBV6-3	TRBJ2-7	TGTGCCAGCAGTTACTCGAAACTAGCGGGAGTCCACGAGCAGTACTTC	CASSYSKLAGVHEQYF
many	16	TRBD1	TRBV12-3/TRBV12-4	TRBJ1-3	TGTGCCAGCAGTTTAGCTAGGACAGGGAGAGGAAACACCATATATTTT	CASSLARTGRGNTIYF
many	16	TRBD1	TRBV10-3	TRBJ1-1	TGTGCCATCAGTGTCTACCGGGACAGGGGAGTCACTGAAGCTTTCTTT	CAISVYRDRGVTEAFF
-	15	-	TRBV3-1	TRBJ2-5	TGTGCCAGCAGAGGACCCTCCGGCCAACAAGAGACCCAGTACTTC	CASRGPSGQQETQYF
many	18	-	TRBV2	TRBJ2-7	TGTGCCAGCAGTGAAGAAGGACCCTGGGCAGGGGCCAAATACGAGCAGTACTTC	CASSEEGPWAGAKYEQYF
-	12	TRBD1	TRBV29-1	TRBJ2-7	TGCAGCGTCGGACAGGGGAAAAGGGAGCAGTACTTC	CSVGQGKREQYF
many	14	TRBD2	TRBV6-1	TRBJ2-5	TGTGCCAGCAGCCCCGGGGGGGTTTTGGAGACCCAGTACTTC	CASSPGGVLETQYF
many	14	TRBD1	TRBV18	TRBJ1-1	TGTGCCAGCTCACCCGAGGACAGGCTTGGTGAAGCTTTCTTT	CASSPEDRLGEAFF
many	15	-	TRBV27	TRBJ1-5	TGTGCCAGCAGTTTGAGAGGGGAGGAAAATCAGCCCCAGCATTTT	CASSLRGEENQPQHF
-	13	-	TRBV2	TRBJ1-5	TGTGCCAGCAGGGGGGAAGACAATCAGCCCCAGCATTTT	CASRGEDNQPQHF
-	18	-	TRBV12-3/TRBV12-4	TRBJ1-5	TGTGCCAGCAGTTTAGAAGGCGTGGGAGGGAGGATCAATCAGCCCCAGCATTTT	CASSLEGVGGRINQPQHF
many	13	-	TRBV28	TRBJ2-5	TGTGCCAGCAGCCCTACTATTCAAGAGACCCAGTACTTC	CASSPTIQETQYF
many	14	-	TRBV6-2/TRBV6-3	TRBJ1-6	TGTGCCAGCAGTTCATCGGGATATAATTCACCCCTCCACTTT	CASSSSGYNSPLHF
many	15	TRBD1	TRBV7-2	TRBJ1-5	TGTGTCAGCAGCTCCCAGGGACAGAATAATCAGCCCCAGCATTTT	CVSSSQGQNNQPQHF
many	16	TRBD1	TRBV27	TRBJ2-2	TGTGCCAGCAGCACCCTAGGGACAGGGGGCACCGGGGAGCTGTTTTTT	CASSTLGTGGTGELFF
-	13	-	TRBV28	TRBJ1-2	TGTGCCAGCAAAGACGGGGCAGTAAACGGCTACACCTTC	CASKDGAVNGYTF
many	15	-	TRBV28	TRBJ2-7	TGTGCCAGCAGTTACCAACCCGGGGCAAGCTACGAGCAGTACTTC	CASSYQPGASYEQYF
many	14	TRBD1	TRBV10-3	TRBJ1-2	TGTGCCATCAGATCCGGGACAGGGGACTATGGCTACACCTTC	CAIRSGTGDYGYTF
many	15	TRBD1	TRBV12-5	TRBJ1-1	TGTGCTAGTGGTTTGGTCCCAGGGGGTGCCGCTGAAGCTTTCTTT	CASGLVPGGAAEAFF
many	13	-	TRBV24-1	TRBJ2-5	TGTGCCACAACGGCAGGAGCGGGTGAGACCCAGTACTTC	CATTAGAGETQYF
many	14	-	TRBV6-5	TRBJ1-1	TGTGCCAGCAGTTATGTGTCAGGGGCGCGGTGGACTTTCTTT	CASSYVSGARWTFF
-	14	-	TRBV7-6	TRBJ2-5	TGTGCCAGCAGCTTAGCTTACGTTCGGGAGACCCAGTACTTC	CASSLAYVRETQYF
many	14	-	TRBV7-2	TRBJ2-5	TGTGCCAGCAGCTTAAGCAGGGCCCAAGAGACCCAGTACTTC	CASSLSRAQETQYF
-	17	TRBD1	TRBV5-1	TRBJ1-1	TGCGCCAGCAGCTTGGTACAGGGGGGCACCAGGAACACTGAAGCTTTCTTT	CASSLVQGGTRNTEAFF
many	13	TRBD1	TRBV11-2	TRBJ2-7	TGTGCCAGCAGCTTCCAGGGGGAGACGTCCCCCGACTTC	CASSFQGETSPDF
-	11	-	TRBV18	TRBJ2-7	TGTGCCAGCTCACCCGGGGACCGGGCGTACTTC	CASSPGDRAYF
few	17	-	TRBV5-1	TRBJ1-1	TGCGCCAGCAGCTTGGTTGTTGAGGGGCCCCTGACCACTGAAGCTTTCTTT	CASSLVVEGPLTTEAFF